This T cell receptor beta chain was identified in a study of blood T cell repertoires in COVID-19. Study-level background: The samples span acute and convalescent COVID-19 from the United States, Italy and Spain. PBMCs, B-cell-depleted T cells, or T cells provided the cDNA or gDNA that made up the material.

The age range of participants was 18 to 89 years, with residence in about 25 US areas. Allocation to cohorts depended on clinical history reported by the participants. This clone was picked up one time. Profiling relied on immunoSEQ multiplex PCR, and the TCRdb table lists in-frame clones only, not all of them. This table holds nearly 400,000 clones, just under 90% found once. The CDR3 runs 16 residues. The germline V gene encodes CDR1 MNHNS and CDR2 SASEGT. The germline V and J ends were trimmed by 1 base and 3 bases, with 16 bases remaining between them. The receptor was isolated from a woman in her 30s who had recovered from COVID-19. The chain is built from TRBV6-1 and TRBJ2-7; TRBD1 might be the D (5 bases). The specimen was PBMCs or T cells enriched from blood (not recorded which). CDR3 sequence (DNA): TGTGCCAGCAGTGAAGAAGACCTGCCAGGGTACTACGAGCAGTACTTC. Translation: CASSEEDLPGYYEQYF.